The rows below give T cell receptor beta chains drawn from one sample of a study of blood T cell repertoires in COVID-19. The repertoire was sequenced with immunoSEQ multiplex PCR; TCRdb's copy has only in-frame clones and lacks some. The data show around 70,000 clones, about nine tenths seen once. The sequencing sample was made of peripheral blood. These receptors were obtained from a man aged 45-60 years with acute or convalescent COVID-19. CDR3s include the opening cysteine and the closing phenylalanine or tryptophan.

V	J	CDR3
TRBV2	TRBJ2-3	CASNRERGGFSDTQYF
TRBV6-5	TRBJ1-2	CASSRRRGLDYGYTF
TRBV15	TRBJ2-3	CATRRQGGIRDTQYF
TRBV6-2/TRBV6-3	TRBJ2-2	CASSYQGHTGELFF
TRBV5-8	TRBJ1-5	CASGRQVQPQHF
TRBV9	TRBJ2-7	CASSVGTSGGYEQYF
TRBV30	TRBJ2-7	CAWRDRSYEQYF
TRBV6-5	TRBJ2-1	CATESRSGVFDEQFF
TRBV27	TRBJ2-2	CASSLVGGSTGELFF
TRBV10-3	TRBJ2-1	CAIGRDRGTLYNEQFF
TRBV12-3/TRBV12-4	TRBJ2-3	CASSFSSTDTQYF
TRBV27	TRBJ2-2	CASSLVRRNTGELFF
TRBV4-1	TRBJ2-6	CASSQGGQGTSGANVLTF
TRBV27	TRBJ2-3	CASRPQGQTDTQYF
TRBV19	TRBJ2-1	CASSRTGTGVIDEQFF
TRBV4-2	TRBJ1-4	CASSQEGWTGGNEKLFF
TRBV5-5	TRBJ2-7	CASSLGLAGHYEQYF